This TCR beta chain is drawn from a study of control samples from healthy donors and cancer patients. Sequencing was performed with immunoSEQ multiplex PCR; in TCRdb, only in-frame clones are kept and a portion is missing. The sample has around 200,000 clones; 80% to 95% are singletons. The receptor was isolated from a young man in good health. Sequencing used blood.

The chain's CDR3 is CASSAEDRGPVASYNSPLHF. The DNA of the CDR3 is TGTGCCAGCAGCGCAGAAGACAGGGGGCCCGTAGCCTCCTATAATTCACCCCTCCACTTT. The rearrangement joins TRBV9 to TRBJ1-6; 10 bases align to TRBD1. The germline gives CDR1 SGDLS, CDR2 YYNGEE. V shed 3 bases and J 0 bases; nucleotides not matched to a gene: 12. The length of the CDR3 is 20 residues.